One and the same sample provided the 22 T cell receptor beta chains below, sequenced in a study of blood T cell repertoires in COVID-19. TCRdb keeps only in-frame clones here, not all; method: immunoSEQ multiplex PCR. The sample lists 250,000 or so clones; approximately 83% were seen once. Sequencing was done on a sample of PBMCs or T cells enriched from blood (not recorded which). These receptor sequences come from a woman aged 50 to 60 who had recovered from COVID-19.

The chain links TRBV3-1 (or the pseudogene TRBV3-2) to TRBJ1-4, with a possible D match to TRBD1 (6 bases). CDR1 is LGHDT and CDR2 is YNNKEL in the germline V gene (reference sequence). Trimming cost V 8 bases and J 6 bases, with 13 bases left between them. CDR3 length equals 13 residues. The CDR3 nucleotides read TGTGCCAGCCAGGACAGCGGGGATGAAAAACTGTTTTTT. It specifies CASQDSGDEKLFF.

V gene TRBV28 combines with J gene TRBJ1-2; D not resolved. V was clipped by 2 bases and J by 2 bases, with 9 bases between them. The CDR3 length is 14 residues. Germline CDR1 and CDR2: MDHEN and SYDVKM. Written as DNA, the CDR3 is TGTGCCAGCAGTTTACTGGGGAGGAACTATGGCTACACCTTC. Encoded protein: CASSLLGRNYGYTF.

V usage is TRBV19 and J usage is TRBJ2-2; D remains unclear. Looked up from germline, CDR1 is LNHDA and CDR2 is SQIVND (reference sequence). V lost 7 bases, J lost 8 bases, and 8 bases lay in between. This CDR3 is 11 amino acids long. CDR3: CASTFLGELFF. The CDR3 DNA follows: TGTGCCAGTACCTTTCTTGGGGAGCTGTTTTTT.

The chain links TRBV25-1 to TRBJ2-7, with D possibly TRBD1 on 6 matching bases. The CDR3 covers 14 residues. CDR1 MGHDK and CDR2 SYGVNS come from the germline V gene. V gave up 0 bases and J gave up 3 bases, with 9 bases separating them. CDR3 amino acids: CASSEYDRSYEQYF. For the CDR3, the DNA is TGTGCCAGCAGTGAATATGACAGGAGCTACGAGCAGTACTTC.

V gene TRBV5-1 combines with J gene TRBJ2-7; D might be TRBD2 (5 bases). The V and J ends lost 0 bases and 3 bases respectively, with 10 bases between them. Germline V lookup: CDR1 SGHRS, CDR2 YFSETQ. The CDR3 sequence is 14 residues long. The CDR3 DNA follows: TGCGCCAGCAGCTTGGTGGCCGGGAACTACGAGCAGTACTTC. Its translation: CASSLVAGNYEQYF.

This clone was recorded a few times. The chain couples TRBV6-5 to TRBJ1-1, with a weak D call TRBD1 (6 bases). CDR3 length equals 15 residues. Germline V gene data show CDR1 as MNHEY and CDR2 as SVGAGI. V gave up 2 bases and J gave up 4 bases, with 14 bases separating them. CDR3 sequence: CASSYRGALGTEAFF. CDR3 DNA: TGTGCCAGCAGTTACCGGGGGGCATTGGGCACTGAAGCTTTCTTT.

This chain connects TRBV18 to TRBJ2-3; TRBD1 matches at 9 bases. Germline loops: CDR1 KGHSH, CDR2 LQKENI. Losses at the gene ends were 3 bases for V and 1 base for J; bases not matched to a gene: 5. This CDR3 region has 16 residues. In DNA form, the CDR3 reads TGTGCCAGCTCACCCGAGGGGACAGGGCGCACAGATACGCAGTATTTT. Protein product: CASSPEGTGRTDTQYF.

The chain couples TRBV5-1 to TRBJ2-1, with D possibly being TRBD2 (5 bases). Germline CDR1 and CDR2: SGHRS and YFSETQ. V gave up 0 bases and J gave up 0 bases, with 7 bases separating them. The CDR3 sequence is 15 residues long. The CDR3 DNA sequence: TGCGCCAGCAGCTTGGTGCTAGCCTCCTACAATGAGCAGTTCTTC. This sequence encodes CASSLVLASYNEQFF.

A few counts support this clone. V and J are TRBV19 and TRBJ1-1, with 9 bases matching TRBD1. Trimming removed 5 bases from V and 13 bases from J; junction bases left unmatched: 11. The CDR3 totals 13 residues. Germline V gives CDR1 LNHDA, CDR2 SQIVND (reference sequence). CDR3 sequence: CASSFNRGREVFF. As DNA, the CDR3 is TGTGCCAGTAGTTTCAACAGGGGGCGCGAGGTTTTCTTT. The whole variable domain, filled in from reference TRBV19 and TRBJ1-1, reads DGGITQSPKYLFRKEGQNVTLSCEQNLNHDAMYWYRQDPGQGLRLIYYSQIVNDFQKGDIAEGYSVSREKKESFPLTVTSAQKNPTAFYLCASSFNRGREVFFGQGTRLTVV.

The chain has TRBV10-1 and TRBJ2-7; 7 bases are shared with TRBD2. With 0 bases clipped from V and 3 bases from J, the junction kept 5 bases outside the gene matches. Germline CDR1 and CDR2: WNHNN and SYGVQD (reference sequence). This CDR3 comprises 15 residues. The DNA of the CDR3 is TGCGCCAGCAGTGAGTCAGCGGGCGGGAGCTACGAGCAGTACTTC. The encoded protein is CASSESAGGSYEQYF.

This clone was detected only a few times. The chain recombines TRBV2 with TRBJ2-7; D call uncertain. The germline V gene has CDR1 SNHLY and CDR2 FYNNEI. The CDR3 runs to 11 residues. Trimming took 6 bases from V and 4 from J, leaving 7 bases between them. CDR3 residues: CASSQTYEQYF. CDR3 coding DNA: TGTGCCAGCAGCCAAACATACGAGCAGTACTTC.

The chain links TRBV10-1 to TRBJ1-5, with a tentative D call TRBD1 (6 bases). Germline assignment: CDR1 WNHNN and CDR2 SYGVQD (reference sequence). The CDR3 sequence is 13 residues long. Between the trimmed V and J ends, which lost 6 bases and 6 bases, there was a span of 12 bases. The CDR3 sequence: CASSPQQGQPQHF. The CDR3 DNA sequence: TGCGCCAGCAGCCCGCAACAGGGTCAGCCCCAGCATTTT.

The rearrangement links TRBV7-2 to TRBJ1-5; 7 positions match TRBD1. With 5 bases clipped from V and 4 bases from J, the junction kept 8 bases outside the gene matches. Germline V gene sequence: CDR1 SGHTA, CDR2 FQGNSA. The CDR3 has 15 residues. The CDR3 region has the DNA TGTGCCAGCAGCACTTACCGACAGGGAAATCAGCCCCAGCATTTT. It is translated as CASSTYRQGNQPQHF.

This rearrangement joins TRBV20-1 to TRBJ2-3; D gene uncertain. Germline values: CDR1 DFQATT, CDR2 SNEGSKA (reference sequence). The CDR3 runs to 10 residues. Trimming took off 5 bases at V and 5 bases at J, with 5 bases between the two ends. In nucleotides, the CDR3 is TGCAGTGCTCGCGAAGATACGCAGTATTTT. It specifies CSAREDTQYF.

The V gene is TRBV5-6, the J gene TRBJ2-7; 7 bases agree with TRBD1. After removal of 4 bases from V and 0 bases from J, the junction contained 7 bases not matched to a gene. CDR3 length: 15 amino acids. Per the germline V gene, CDR1 is SGHDT and CDR2 is YYEEEE. The CDR3, as DNA: TGTGCCAGCAGCCCCGACAGGGATAACTCCTACGAGCAGTACTTC. This sequence encodes CASSPDRDNSYEQYF.

The chain joins TRBV3-1 (or the pseudogene TRBV3-2) to TRBJ1-2; 10 nucleotides align to TRBD1. J was trimmed by 10 bases and V by 4 bases; bases with no gene match: 15. This CDR3 contains 16 residues. Germline CDR1 reads LGHDT; CDR2 reads YNNKEL (reference sequence). In nucleotides, the CDR3 is TGTGCCAGCAGCCCTTCCCGGGACAGGGGTAGCGATTTCTACACCTTC. This encodes CASSPSRDRGSDFYTF.

The V gene is TRBV11-1, the J gene TRBJ2-1, with D perhaps TRBD2 (5 bases). Trimming shortened V by 4 bases and J by 9 bases, and 22 bases separated the two germline ends. The CDR3 consists of 16 residues. The germline gives CDR1 SGHAT, CDR2 FQDESV (reference sequence). CDR3 loop: CASSSILRESISEQFF. The CDR3 DNA sequence: TGTGCCAGCAGCTCCATCCTCCGGGAATCGATTAGTGAGCAGTTCTTC.

The chain recombines TRBV7-6 with TRBJ1-3; D uncertain. CDR3 length: 15 residues. Trimming removed 1 base at V and 0 bases at J, with 7 bases between. Per the germline V gene, CDR1 is SGHVS and CDR2 is FNYEAQ. The CDR3 is CASSLDPSSGNTIYF. In DNA form, the CDR3 reads TGTGCCAGCAGCTTAGATCCTTCCTCTGGAAACACCATATATTTT.

This chain connects TRBV19 to TRBJ1-1; D remains unclear. The CDR3 length is 15 residues. Germline assignment: CDR1 LNHDA and CDR2 SQIVND (reference sequence). Trimming removed 3 bases at V and 0 bases at J, with 11 bases between. The CDR3 protein is CASSMGDTLNTEAFF. For the CDR3, the DNA is TGTGCCAGTAGTATGGGAGACACCTTGAACACTGAAGCTTTCTTT.

As for this clone: The sample contains more than one DNA sequence encoding this CDR3. V usage is TRBV2 and J usage is TRBJ2-3; D not certain. This CDR3 contains 12 residues. Trimming stripped 6 bases from V and 5 bases from J, with 9 bases between. Germline lookup yields CDR1 SNHLY and CDR2 FYNNEI. The CDR3 loop reads CASRTLGDTQYF. Written as DNA, the CDR3 is TGTGCCAGCAGGACTTTAGGAGATACGCAGTATTTT.

V is TRBV28 and J is TRBJ2-3, with D possibly being TRBD1 (6 bases). Deletions cut 5 bases from V and 2 bases from J, with 11 bases between. CDR3 length: 14 amino acids. Germline V lookup: CDR1 MDHEN, CDR2 SYDVKM. CDR3 sequence reads: CASSVQGSTDTQYF. In DNA form, the CDR3 reads TGTGCCAGCAGTGTACAGGGATCCACAGATACGCAGTATTTT.

The chain uses TRBV27 and TRBJ2-7, with D tentatively TRBD2 (6 bases). This CDR3 has 13 amino acids. The germline V gene encodes CDR1 MNHEY and CDR2 SMNVEV (reference sequence). V was cut by 7 bases and J by 5 bases, with 15 bases left in between. As DNA, the CDR3 is TGTGCCAGCATGAGGTACGGGAGCGACGAGCAGTACTTC. Protein: CASMRYGSDEQYF.